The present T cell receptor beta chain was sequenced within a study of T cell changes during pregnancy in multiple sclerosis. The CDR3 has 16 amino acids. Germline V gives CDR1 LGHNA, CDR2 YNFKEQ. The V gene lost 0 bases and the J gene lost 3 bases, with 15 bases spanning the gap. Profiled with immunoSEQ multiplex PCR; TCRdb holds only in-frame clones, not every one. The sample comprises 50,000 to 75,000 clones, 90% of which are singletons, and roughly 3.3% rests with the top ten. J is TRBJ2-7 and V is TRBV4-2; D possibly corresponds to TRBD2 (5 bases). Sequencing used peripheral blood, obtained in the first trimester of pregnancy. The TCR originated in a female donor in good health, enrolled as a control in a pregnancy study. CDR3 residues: CASSQEVSSRYYEQYF. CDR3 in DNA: TGTGCCAGCAGCCAAGAAGTTTCTAGCCGATACTACGAGCAGTACTTC.